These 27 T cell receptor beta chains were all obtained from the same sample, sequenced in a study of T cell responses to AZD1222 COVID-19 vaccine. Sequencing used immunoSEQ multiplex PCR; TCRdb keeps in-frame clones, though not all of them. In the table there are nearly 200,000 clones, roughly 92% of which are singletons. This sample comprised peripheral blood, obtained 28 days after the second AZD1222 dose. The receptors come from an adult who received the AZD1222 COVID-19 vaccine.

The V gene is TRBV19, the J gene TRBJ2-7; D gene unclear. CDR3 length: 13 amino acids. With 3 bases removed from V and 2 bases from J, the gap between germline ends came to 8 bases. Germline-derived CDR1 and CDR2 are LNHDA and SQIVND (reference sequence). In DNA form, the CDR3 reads TGTGCCAGTAGTATCAACGGACCCTACGAGCAGTACTTC. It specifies CASSINGPYEQYF.

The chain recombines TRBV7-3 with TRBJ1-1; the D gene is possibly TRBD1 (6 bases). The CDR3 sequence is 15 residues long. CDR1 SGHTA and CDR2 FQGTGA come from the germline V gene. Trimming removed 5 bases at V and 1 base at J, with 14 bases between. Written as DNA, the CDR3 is TGTGCCAGCAGCCGTGCGGGGGGCCAGAACACTGAAGCTTTCTTT. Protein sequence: CASSRAGGQNTEAFF. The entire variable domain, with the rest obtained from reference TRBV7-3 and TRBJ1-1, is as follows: GAGVSQTPSNKVTEKGKYVELRCDPISGHTALYWYRQSLGQGPEFLIYFQGTGAADDSGLPNDRFFAVRPEGSVSTLKIQRTERGDSAVYLCASSRAGGQNTEAFFGQGTRLTVV.

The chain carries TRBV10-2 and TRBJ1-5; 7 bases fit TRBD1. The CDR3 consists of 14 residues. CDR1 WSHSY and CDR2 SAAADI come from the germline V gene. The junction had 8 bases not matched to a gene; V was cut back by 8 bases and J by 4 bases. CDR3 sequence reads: CASGRQGRNQPQHF. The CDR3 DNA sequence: TGCGCCAGCGGGCGACAGGGCCGTAATCAGCCCCAGCATTTT.

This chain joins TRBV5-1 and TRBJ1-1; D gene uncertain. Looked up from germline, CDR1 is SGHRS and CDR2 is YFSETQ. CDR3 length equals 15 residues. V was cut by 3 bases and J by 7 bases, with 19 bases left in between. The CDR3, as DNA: TGCGCCAGCAGCTGGGCCGCTGGGCGACAAAATGAAGCTTTCTTT. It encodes CASSWAAGRQNEAFF.

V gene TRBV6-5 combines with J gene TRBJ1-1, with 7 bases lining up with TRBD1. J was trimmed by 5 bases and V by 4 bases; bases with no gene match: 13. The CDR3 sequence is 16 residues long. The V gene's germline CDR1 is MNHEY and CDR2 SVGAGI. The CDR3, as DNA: TGTGCCAGCAGTTTACAGGGGACCGAGGTCGGAACTGAAGCTTTCTTT. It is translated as CASSLQGTEVGTEAFF.

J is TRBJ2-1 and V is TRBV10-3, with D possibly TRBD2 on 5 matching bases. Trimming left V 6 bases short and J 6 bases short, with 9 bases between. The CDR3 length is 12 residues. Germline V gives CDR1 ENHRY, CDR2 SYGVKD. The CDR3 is CAIRGAGNEQFF. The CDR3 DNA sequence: TGTGCCATCAGGGGAGCTGGCAATGAGCAGTTCTTC.

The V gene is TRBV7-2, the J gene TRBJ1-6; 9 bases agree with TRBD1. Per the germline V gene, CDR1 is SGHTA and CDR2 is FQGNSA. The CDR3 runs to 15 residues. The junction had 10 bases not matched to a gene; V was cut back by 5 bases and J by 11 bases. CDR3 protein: CASSLIGGQGPPLHF. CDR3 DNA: TGTGCCAGCAGCCTGATAGGGGGACAGGGACCACCCCTCCACTTT.

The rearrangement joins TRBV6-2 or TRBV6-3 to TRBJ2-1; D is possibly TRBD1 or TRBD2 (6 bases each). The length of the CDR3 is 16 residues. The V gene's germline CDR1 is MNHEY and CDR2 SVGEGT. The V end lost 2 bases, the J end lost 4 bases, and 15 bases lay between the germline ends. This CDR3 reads CASSYPPEGEYNEQFF. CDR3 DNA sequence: TGTGCCAGCAGTTACCCCCCGGAGGGGGAGTACAATGAGCAGTTCTTC.

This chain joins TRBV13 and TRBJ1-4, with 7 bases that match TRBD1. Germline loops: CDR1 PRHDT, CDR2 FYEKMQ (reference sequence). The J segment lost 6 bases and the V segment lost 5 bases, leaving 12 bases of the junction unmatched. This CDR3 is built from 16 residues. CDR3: CASSRYRDRKDEKLFF. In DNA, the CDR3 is TGTGCCAGCAGCCGCTACCGGGACAGAAAGGATGAAAAACTGTTTTTT.

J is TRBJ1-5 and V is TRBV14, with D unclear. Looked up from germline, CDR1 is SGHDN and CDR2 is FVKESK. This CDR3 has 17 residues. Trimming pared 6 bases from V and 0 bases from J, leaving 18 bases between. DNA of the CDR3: TGTGCCAGCAGTAATGTGGTCGGATTCTATAGCAATCAGCCCCAGCATTTT. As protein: CASSNVVGFYSNQPQHF. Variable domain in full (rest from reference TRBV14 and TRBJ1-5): EAGVTQFPSHSVIEKGQTVTLRCDPISGHDNLYWYRRVMGKEIKFLLHFVKESKQDESGMPNNRFLAERTGGTYSTLKVQPAELEDSGVYFCASSNVVGFYSNQPQHFGDGTRLSIL.

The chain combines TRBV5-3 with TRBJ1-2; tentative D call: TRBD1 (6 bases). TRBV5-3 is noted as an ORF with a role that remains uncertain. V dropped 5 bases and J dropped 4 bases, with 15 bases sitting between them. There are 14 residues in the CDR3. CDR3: CARRRTEWGYGYTF. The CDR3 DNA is TGTGCCAGAAGAAGGACAGAATGGGGCTATGGCTACACCTTC.

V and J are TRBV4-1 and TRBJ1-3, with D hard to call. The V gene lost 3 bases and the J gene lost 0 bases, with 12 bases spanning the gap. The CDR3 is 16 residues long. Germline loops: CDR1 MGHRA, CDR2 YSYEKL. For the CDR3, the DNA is TGCGCCAGCAGCCAGGCTGACCTCTACTCTGGAAACACCATATATTTT. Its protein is CASSQADLYSGNTIYF.

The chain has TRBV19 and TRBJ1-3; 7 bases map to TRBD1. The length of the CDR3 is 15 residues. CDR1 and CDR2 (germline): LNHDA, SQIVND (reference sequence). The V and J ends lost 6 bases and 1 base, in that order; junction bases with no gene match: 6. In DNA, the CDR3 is TGTGCCAGTAGCCCCCTGACAGGGTCTGGAAACACCATATATTTT. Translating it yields CASSPLTGSGNTIYF.

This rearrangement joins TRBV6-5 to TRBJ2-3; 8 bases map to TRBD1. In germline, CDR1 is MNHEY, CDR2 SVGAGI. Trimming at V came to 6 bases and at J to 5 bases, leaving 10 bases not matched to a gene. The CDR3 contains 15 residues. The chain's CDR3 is CASSQDRVAQDTQYF. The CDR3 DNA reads TGTGCCAGCAGCCAGGACAGGGTGGCTCAAGATACGCAGTATTTT.

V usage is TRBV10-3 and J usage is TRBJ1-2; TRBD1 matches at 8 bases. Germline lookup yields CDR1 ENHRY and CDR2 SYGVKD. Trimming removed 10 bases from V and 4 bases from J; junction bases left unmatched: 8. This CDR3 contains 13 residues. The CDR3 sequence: CATTEGQVYGYTF. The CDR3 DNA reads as TGTGCCACCACTGAGGGACAGGTCTATGGCTACACCTTC.

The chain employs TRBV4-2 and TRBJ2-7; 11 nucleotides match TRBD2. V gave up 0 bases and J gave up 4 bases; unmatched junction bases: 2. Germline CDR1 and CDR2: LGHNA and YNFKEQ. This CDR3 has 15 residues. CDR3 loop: CASSQELAGVYEQYF. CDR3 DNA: TGTGCCAGCAGCCAAGAACTAGCGGGGGTTTACGAGCAGTACTTC.

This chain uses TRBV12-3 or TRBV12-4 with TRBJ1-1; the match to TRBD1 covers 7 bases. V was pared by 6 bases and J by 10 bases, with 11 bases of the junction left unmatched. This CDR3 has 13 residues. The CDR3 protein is CASRPDRPGGAFF. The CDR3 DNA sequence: TGTGCCAGCAGGCCGGACAGGCCCGGGGGAGCTTTCTTT.

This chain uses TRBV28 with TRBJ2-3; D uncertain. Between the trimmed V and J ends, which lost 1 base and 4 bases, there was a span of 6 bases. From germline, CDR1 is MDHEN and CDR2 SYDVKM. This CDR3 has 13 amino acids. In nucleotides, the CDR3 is TGTGCCAGCAGTTTATATGCGCCAGATACGCAGTATTTT. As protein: CASSLYAPDTQYF.

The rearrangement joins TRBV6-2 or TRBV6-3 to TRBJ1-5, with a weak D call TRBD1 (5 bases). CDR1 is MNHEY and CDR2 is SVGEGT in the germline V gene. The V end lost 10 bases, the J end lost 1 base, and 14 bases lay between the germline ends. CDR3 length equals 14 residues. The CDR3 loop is CATSGDLSNQPQHF. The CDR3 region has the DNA TGTGCCACCAGCGGGGACCTCAGCAATCAGCCCCAGCATTTT.

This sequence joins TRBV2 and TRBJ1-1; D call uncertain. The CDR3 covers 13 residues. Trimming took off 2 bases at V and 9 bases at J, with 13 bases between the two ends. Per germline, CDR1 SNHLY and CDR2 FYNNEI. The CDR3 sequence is CASSERTGGQAFF. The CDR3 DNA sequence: TGTGCCAGCAGTGAACGGACGGGTGGACAAGCTTTCTTT.

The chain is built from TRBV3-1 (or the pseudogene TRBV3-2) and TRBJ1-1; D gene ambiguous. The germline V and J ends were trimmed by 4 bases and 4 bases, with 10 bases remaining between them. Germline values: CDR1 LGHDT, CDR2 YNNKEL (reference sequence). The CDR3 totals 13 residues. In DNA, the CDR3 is TGTGCCAGCAGCCCACTAGGCGTCACTGAAGCTTTCTTT. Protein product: CASSPLGVTEAFF.

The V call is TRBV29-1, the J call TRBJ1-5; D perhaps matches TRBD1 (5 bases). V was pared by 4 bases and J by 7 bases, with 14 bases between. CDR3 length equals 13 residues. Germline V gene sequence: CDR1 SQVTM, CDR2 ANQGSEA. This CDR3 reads CSVAAGGEQPQHF. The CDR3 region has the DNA TGCAGCGTTGCCGCGGGGGGGGAGCAGCCCCAGCATTTT.

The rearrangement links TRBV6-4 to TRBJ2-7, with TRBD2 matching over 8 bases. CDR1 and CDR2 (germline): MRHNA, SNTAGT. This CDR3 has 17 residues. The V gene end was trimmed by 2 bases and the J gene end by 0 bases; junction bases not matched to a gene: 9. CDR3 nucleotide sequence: TGTGCCAGCAGTGACCCCAGACTAGCGCACCGCTCCTACGAGCAGTACTTC. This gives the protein CASSDPRLAHRSYEQYF.

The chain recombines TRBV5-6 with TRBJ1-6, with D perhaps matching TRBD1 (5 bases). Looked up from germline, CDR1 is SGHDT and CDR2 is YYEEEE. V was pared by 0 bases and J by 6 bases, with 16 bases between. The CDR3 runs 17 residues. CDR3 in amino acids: CASSLGHVGGVNSPLHF. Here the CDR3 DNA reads TGTGCCAGCAGCTTGGGGCATGTGGGAGGGGTTAATTCACCCCTCCACTTT.

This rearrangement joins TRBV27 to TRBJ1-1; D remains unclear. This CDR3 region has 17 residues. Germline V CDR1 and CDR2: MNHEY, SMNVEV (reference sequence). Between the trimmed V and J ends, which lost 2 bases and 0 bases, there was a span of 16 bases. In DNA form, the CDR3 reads TGTGCCAGCAGTTTAGGGGTTGGGCGCCAGTTGAACACTGAAGCTTTCTTT. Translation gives CASSLGVGRQLNTEAFF.

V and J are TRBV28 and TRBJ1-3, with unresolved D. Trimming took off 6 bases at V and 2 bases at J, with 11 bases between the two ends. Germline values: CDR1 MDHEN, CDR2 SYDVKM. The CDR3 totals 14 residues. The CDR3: CASRPSRPGNTIYF. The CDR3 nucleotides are TGTGCCAGCAGACCCAGTCGTCCTGGAAACACCATATATTTT.

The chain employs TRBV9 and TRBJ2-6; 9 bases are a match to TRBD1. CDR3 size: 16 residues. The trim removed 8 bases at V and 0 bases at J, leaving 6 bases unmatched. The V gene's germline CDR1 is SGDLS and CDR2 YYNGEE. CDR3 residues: CARTGTGYSGANVLTF. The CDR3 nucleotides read TGTGCCAGAACCGGGACAGGGTACTCTGGGGCCAACGTCCTGACTTTC.